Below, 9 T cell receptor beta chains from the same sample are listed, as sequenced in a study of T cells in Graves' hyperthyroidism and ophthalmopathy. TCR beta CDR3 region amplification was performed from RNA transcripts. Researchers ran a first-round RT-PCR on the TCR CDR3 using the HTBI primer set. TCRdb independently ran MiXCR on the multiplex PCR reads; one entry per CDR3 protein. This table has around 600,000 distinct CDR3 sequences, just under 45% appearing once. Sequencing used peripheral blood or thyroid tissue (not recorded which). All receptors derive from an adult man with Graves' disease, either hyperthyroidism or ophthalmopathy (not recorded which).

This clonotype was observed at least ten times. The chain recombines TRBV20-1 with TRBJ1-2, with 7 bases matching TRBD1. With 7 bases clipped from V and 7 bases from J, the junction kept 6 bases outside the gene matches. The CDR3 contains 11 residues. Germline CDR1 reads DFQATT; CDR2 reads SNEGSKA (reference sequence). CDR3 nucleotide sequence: TGCAGTGTCAGGGGGTTGAGTGGCTACACCTTC. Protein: CSVRGLSGYTF.

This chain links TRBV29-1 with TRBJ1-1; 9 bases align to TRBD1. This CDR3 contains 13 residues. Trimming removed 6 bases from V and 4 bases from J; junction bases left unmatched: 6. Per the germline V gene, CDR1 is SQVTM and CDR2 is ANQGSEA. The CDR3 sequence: CSVGQGLGTEAFF. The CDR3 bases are TGCAGCGTAGGACAGGGGTTAGGCACTGAAGCTTTCTTT. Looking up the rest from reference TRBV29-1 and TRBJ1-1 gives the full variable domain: SAVISQKPSRDICQRGTSLTIQCQVDSQVTMMFWYRQQPGQSLTLIATANQGSEATYESGFVIDKFPISRPNLTFSTLTVSNMSPEDSSIYLCSVGQGLGTEAFFGQGTRLTVV.

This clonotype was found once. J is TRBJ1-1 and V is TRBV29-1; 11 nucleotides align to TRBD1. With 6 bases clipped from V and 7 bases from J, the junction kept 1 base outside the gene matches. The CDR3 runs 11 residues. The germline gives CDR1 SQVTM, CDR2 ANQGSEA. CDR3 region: CSVGTGGEAFF. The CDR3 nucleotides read TGCAGCGTCGGGACAGGGGGTGAAGCTTTCTTT. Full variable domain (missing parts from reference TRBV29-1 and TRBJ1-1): SAVISQKPSRDICQRGTSLTIQCQVDSQVTMMFWYRQQPGQSLTLIATANQGSEATYESGFVIDKFPISRPNLTFSTLTVSNMSPEDSSIYLCSVGTGGEAFFGQGTRLTVV.

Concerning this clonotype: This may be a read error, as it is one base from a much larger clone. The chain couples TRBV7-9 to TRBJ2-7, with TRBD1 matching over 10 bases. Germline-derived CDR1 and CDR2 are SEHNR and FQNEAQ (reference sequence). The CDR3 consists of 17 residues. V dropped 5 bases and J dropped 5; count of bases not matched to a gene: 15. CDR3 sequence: CASSDPLGGDRGHEQYF. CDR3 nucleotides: TGTGCCAGCAGCGACCCCTTGGGAGGGGACAGGGGCCACGAGCAGTACTTC.

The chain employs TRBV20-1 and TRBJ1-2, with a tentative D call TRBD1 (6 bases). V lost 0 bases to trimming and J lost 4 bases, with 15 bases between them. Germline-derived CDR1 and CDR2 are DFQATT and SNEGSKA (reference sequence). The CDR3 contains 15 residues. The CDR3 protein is CSARDRSGARYGYTF. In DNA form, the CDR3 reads TGCAGTGCTAGAGATAGGTCAGGGGCCCGCTATGGCTACACCTTC.

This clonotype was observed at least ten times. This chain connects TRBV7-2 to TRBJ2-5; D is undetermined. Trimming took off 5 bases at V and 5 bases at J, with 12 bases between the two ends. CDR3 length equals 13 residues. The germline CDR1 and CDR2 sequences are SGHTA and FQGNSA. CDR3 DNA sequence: TGTGCCAGCAGCCTAAGGGTGGTGGAGACCCAGTACTTC. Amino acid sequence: CASSLRVVETQYF. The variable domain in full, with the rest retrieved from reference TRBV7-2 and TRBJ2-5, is GAGVSQSPSNKVTEKGKDVELRCDPISGHTALYWYRQSLGQGLEFLIYFQGNSAPDKSGLPSDRFSAERTGGSVSTLTIQRTQQEDSAVYLCASSLRVVETQYFGPGTRLLVL.

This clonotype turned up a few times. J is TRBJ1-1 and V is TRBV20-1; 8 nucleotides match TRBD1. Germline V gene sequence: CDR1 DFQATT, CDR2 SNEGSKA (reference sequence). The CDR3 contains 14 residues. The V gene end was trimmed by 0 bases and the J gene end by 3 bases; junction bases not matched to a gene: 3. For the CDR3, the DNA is TGCAGTGCTAGAGATCCAGGGGGCCACACTGAAGCTTTCTTT. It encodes CSARDPGGHTEAFF.

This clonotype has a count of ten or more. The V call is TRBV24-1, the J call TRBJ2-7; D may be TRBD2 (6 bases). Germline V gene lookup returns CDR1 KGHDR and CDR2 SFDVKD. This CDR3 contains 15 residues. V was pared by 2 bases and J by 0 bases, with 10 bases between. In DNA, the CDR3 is TGTGCCACCAGTGATTCACTAGCCGACTCCTACGAGCAGTACTTC. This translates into CATSDSLADSYEQYF.

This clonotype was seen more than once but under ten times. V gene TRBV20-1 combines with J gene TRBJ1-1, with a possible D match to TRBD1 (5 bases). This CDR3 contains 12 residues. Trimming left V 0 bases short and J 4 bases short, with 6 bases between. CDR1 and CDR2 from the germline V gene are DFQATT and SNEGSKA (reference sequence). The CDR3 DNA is TGCAGTGCTAGAGATGGGGGCACTGAAGCTTTCTTT. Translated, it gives CSARDGGTEAFF.